The sequence of this T cell receptor beta chain was determined in a study of T cell responses to AZD1222 COVID-19 vaccine. Profiled with immunoSEQ multiplex PCR; TCRdb holds only in-frame clones, not every one. Of 100,000 to 150,000 clones in the sample, approximately 90% were seen once. Germline V gives CDR1 SGDLS, CDR2 YYNGEE. V was shortened by 0 bases and J by 2 bases, with 11 bases between the two germline ends. This CDR3 comprises 15 residues. Concerning this clone: Its antigen is not known.

Study conclusions and caveats: CD4 TCRs associated with vaccination spanned spike, dominating at 160-218 and 743-854.

The TCR sequence derives from an adult in good health. The sample was peripheral blood, taken on day 0 of AZD1222 vaccination. The chain carries TRBV9 and TRBJ1-2; tentative D call: TRBD1 (6 bases). Written as DNA, the CDR3 is TGTGCCAGCAGCGTAGCAGGGGATTTCAACTATGGCTACACCTTC. This translates into CASSVAGDFNYGYTF. Full variable domain (rest looked up from reference TRBV9 and TRBJ1-2): DSGVTQTPKHLITATGQRVTLRCSPRSGDLSVYWYQQSLDQGLQFLIQYYNGEERAKGNILERFSAQQFPDLHSELNLSSLELGDSALYFCASSVAGDFNYGYTFGSGTRLTVV.